The 32 T cell receptor beta chains reported below all come from one sample, sequenced in a study of cytomegalovirus exposure and HLA in healthy donors. In the PCR, 60 Vbeta and 13 Jbeta primers were used. Method: immunoSEQ multiplex PCR; TCRdb's copy keeps in-frame clones and lacks some. The repertoire holds some 150,000 clones, with roughly 80% as singletons. Sequencing input: PBMCs. All receptors come from a female donor in good health and CMV-seronegative.

This chain links TRBV30 with TRBJ2-7; D not certain. The V gene lost 2 bases and the J gene lost 0 bases, with 11 bases spanning the gap. Germline V gene lookup returns CDR1 GTSNPN and CDR2 SVGIG (reference sequence). The CDR3 is made up of 14 amino acids. The CDR3 coding sequence is TGTGCCTGGAGTAACCAAAGAGGCTCCTACGAGCAGTACTTC. The encoded protein is CAWSNQRGSYEQYF.

This CDR3 is CASSYSGEGDEQYF. In nucleotides, the CDR3 is TGTGCCAGCAGCTATAGCGGGGAAGGTGACGAGCAGTACTTC. The gene calls are TRBV11-3 and TRBJ2-7; 8 bases match TRBD2. Germline lookup yields CDR1 SGHNT and CDR2 YENEEA. V shed 4 bases and J 5 bases; nucleotides not matched to a gene: 7. The CDR3 length is 14 residues.

The genes are TRBV25-1 and TRBJ2-3; 10 bases match TRBD1. The CDR3 extends over 16 amino acids. Germline V gives CDR1 MGHDK, CDR2 SYGVNS. V shed 2 bases and J 4 bases; nucleotides not matched to a gene: 6. The CDR3 loop is CASSETGTGVSDTQYF. CDR3 in DNA: TGTGCCAGCAGTGAAACCGGGACAGGGGTATCAGATACGCAGTATTTT.

This sequence joins TRBV2 and TRBJ1-6, with 8 bases identical to TRBD1. From germline, CDR1 is SNHLY and CDR2 FYNNEI. CDR3 length equals 15 residues. J lost 8 bases, V lost 5 bases, and 8 bases had no gene match. CDR3 nucleotide sequence: TGTGCCAGCAGTTACAGGGGGTTGGTTGATTCACCCCTCCACTTT. Its protein is CASSYRGLVDSPLHF.

V gene TRBV28 combines with J gene TRBJ2-7; possible D gene TRBD2, 6 bases. There are 14 residues in the CDR3. Germline V CDR1 and CDR2: MDHEN, SYDVKM. V was shortened by 8 bases and J by 3 bases, with 17 bases between the two germline ends. CDR3 protein: CASLPGGGVYEQYF. CDR3 DNA sequence: TGTGCCAGCTTACCGGGCGGAGGGGTCTACGAGCAGTACTTC.

The chain uses TRBV19 and TRBJ1-1; D is uncertain. CDR3 length equals 14 residues. V lost 5 bases and J 4 bases, leaving 14 bases between the germline ends. Germline CDR1 LNHDA, CDR2 SQIVND (reference sequence). This CDR3 reads CASSRSGSSTEAFF. CDR3 nucleotides: TGTGCCAGTAGTCGGTCCGGGAGTAGCACTGAAGCTTTCTTT.

The chain couples TRBV4-1 to TRBJ1-5; the match to TRBD1 covers 12 bases. Per the germline V gene, CDR1 is MGHRA and CDR2 is YSYEKL. This CDR3 is 18 amino acids long. V dropped 3 bases and J dropped 6; count of bases not matched to a gene: 12. Here the CDR3 DNA reads TGCGCCAGCAGCCATGAGCCGCCGGGACAGGGGGCCCGTCAGCCCCAGCATTTT. Its translation is CASSHEPPGQGARQPQHF.

V and J are TRBV5-1 and TRBJ2-7, with 7 bases lining up with TRBD1. The V gene's germline CDR1 is SGHRS and CDR2 YFSETQ. This CDR3 is built from 15 residues. Unmatched junction bases numbered 7, after V lost 2 bases and J lost 2 bases. The CDR3 DNA reads TGCGCCAGCAGCTTCGACAGGGTTTACCCCTACGAGCAGTACTTC. Translation gives CASSFDRVYPYEQYF.

This clone was detected once. The V gene is TRBV5-1, the J gene TRBJ2-1, with a tentative D call TRBD2 (6 bases). The CDR3 sequence is 15 residues long. Trimming pared 4 bases from V and 0 bases from J, leaving 11 bases between. Germline V lookup: CDR1 SGHRS, CDR2 YFSETQ. CDR3 in DNA: TGCGCCAGCAGCAGGGACTCGAGCTCCTACAATGAGCAGTTCTTC. Protein product: CASSRDSSSYNEQFF. Full variable domain (outside the CDR3, taken from reference TRBV5-1 and TRBJ2-1): KAGVTQTPRYLIKTRGQQVTLSCSPISGHRSVSWYQQTPGQGLQFLFEYFSETQRNKGNFPGRFSGRQFSNSRSEMNVSTLELGDSALYLCASSRDSSSYNEQFFGPGTRLTVL.

This rearrangement joins TRBV28 to TRBJ1-2, with D perhaps matching TRBD1 (5 bases). The germline CDR1 and CDR2 sequences are MDHEN and SYDVKM. The germline V and J ends were trimmed by 7 bases and 5 bases, with 14 bases remaining between them. This CDR3 has 13 amino acids. The CDR3 region is CASNGGGWYGYTF. DNA for the CDR3: TGTGCCAGCAATGGGGGGGGGTGGTATGGCTACACCTTC.

The V and J genes are TRBV5-4 and TRBJ2-2, with D perhaps TRBD2 (6 bases). There are 16 residues in the CDR3. The germline V and J ends were trimmed by 4 bases and 3 bases, with 16 bases remaining between them. CDR1 SGHNT and CDR2 YYREEE come from the germline V gene (reference sequence). CDR3 sequence (DNA): TGTGCCAGCAGCGAGGACTTACCGGGGGACACCGGGGAGCTGTTTTTT. Amino acids: CASSEDLPGDTGELFF.

The chain couples TRBV5-1 to TRBJ2-4, with no clear D. This CDR3 has 15 residues. Trimming cost V 0 bases and J 6 bases, with 13 bases left between them. In germline, CDR1 is SGHRS, CDR2 YFSETQ. The CDR3 region has the DNA TGCGCCAGCAGCTTGGGTACTGTAAGAGGAAACATTCAGTACTTC. Residues: CASSLGTVRGNIQYF.

V gene TRBV29-1 combines with J gene TRBJ2-3, with D perhaps TRBD2 (6 bases). There are 14 residues in the CDR3. V gave up 8 bases and J gave up 0 bases, with 15 bases separating them. In germline, CDR1 is SQVTM, CDR2 ANQGSEA. CDR3 coding DNA: TGCAGCTCCCGCCCCGGGAGTAGCACAGATACGCAGTATTTT. This gives the protein CSSRPGSSTDTQYF.

Regarding this clone: The junction departs from the called germline gene at one end, perhaps through a read error. The V call is TRBV7-7, the J call TRBJ2-2; 10 positions agree with TRBD2. CDR3 length: 15 residues. Germline loops: CDR1 SSHAT, CDR2 FNYEAQ (reference sequence). CDR3 nucleotides: TGTGCTAGCAGCTTAGCTAGCGGGAGAGGCGGGGAGCTGTTTTTT. Translation: CASSLASGRGGELFF.

This clone has just a few counts. The chain couples TRBV6-1 to TRBJ1-6; 9 nucleotides align to TRBD1. The CDR3 totals 15 residues. The germline V gene has CDR1 MNHNS and CDR2 SASEGT. V lost 2 bases and J lost 7; bases outside the gene matches: 3. The CDR3 bases are TGTGCCAGCAGTGAATCCGGGACAGGGAATTCACCCCTCCACTTT. Protein sequence: CASSESGTGNSPLHF.

This chain uses TRBV28 with TRBJ1-5; the D is unclear. The ends were cut back, 1 base at V and 7 bases at J, with 17 bases in the middle. The CDR3 spans 16 residues. The germline V gene encodes CDR1 MDHEN and CDR2 SYDVKM. CDR3 in DNA: TGTGCCAGCAGTTTATATACCCCAGGAGGGTCCCAGCCCCAGCATTTT. Residues: CASSLYTPGGSQPQHF.

V usage is TRBV6-5 and J usage is TRBJ2-7; 7 bases agree with TRBD1. CDR3 length equals 12 residues. Germline CDR1 MNHEY, CDR2 SVGAGI. V was clipped by 8 bases and J by 4 bases; unmatched bases: 5. The CDR3 region is CASGQDFYEQYF. The CDR3 DNA reads TGTGCCAGCGGACAGGACTTTTACGAGCAGTACTTC.

The table lists this clone with a count of one. The V gene is TRBV6-1, the J gene TRBJ2-5; 10 nucleotides match TRBD1. The germline gives CDR1 MNHNS, CDR2 SASEGT. The V and J ends lost 1 base and 10 bases, in that order; junction bases with no gene match: 6. The CDR3 is 14 residues long. Here the CDR3 DNA reads TGTGCCAGCAGTGAAGGGGACAGGGGCCGCGGCCAGTACTTC. As protein: CASSEGDRGRGQYF.

This chain uses TRBV6-1 with TRBJ2-3; D is unclear. Germline V gives CDR1 MNHNS, CDR2 SASEGT. Trimming removed 10 bases at V and 2 bases at J, with 10 bases between. The CDR3 is 12 residues long. CDR3 sequence reads: CATLYHTDTQYF. The CDR3 DNA is TGTGCCACCCTCTATCACACAGATACGCAGTATTTT.

The chain is built from TRBV28 and TRBJ1-5; D is possibly TRBD1 (6 bases). V lost 3 bases to trimming and J lost 8 bases, with 11 bases between them. The length of the CDR3 is 13 residues. From germline, CDR1 is MDHEN and CDR2 SYDVKM. CDR3 amino acids: CASSFRGLEPQHF. Here the CDR3 DNA reads TGTGCCAGCAGTTTTAGGGGGTTAGAGCCCCAGCATTTT.

The chain combines TRBV29-1 with TRBJ1-5; 9 positions agree with TRBD1. In germline, CDR1 is SQVTM, CDR2 ANQGSEA. This CDR3 comprises 14 residues. Trimming removed 7 bases from V and 4 bases from J; junction bases left unmatched: 8. CDR3: CSAGDRDRNQPQHF. CDR3 bases: TGCAGCGCCGGGGACAGGGATAGGAATCAGCCCCAGCATTTT.

The sample holds one count of this clone. This rearrangement joins TRBV2 to TRBJ1-1; no clear D. V was shortened by 5 bases and J by 2 bases, with 9 bases between the two germline ends. The CDR3 is made up of 13 amino acids. From germline, CDR1 is SNHLY and CDR2 FYNNEI. The CDR3, as DNA: TGTGCCAGCAGTCCGCCAGTTAACACTGAAGCTTTCTTT. Its translation: CASSPPVNTEAFF.

Regarding this clone: Its ends do not fully match the called genes, so a read error is possible. The same CDR3 arises from other DNA sequences in this sample as well. This chain uses TRBV7-9 with TRBJ2-7; no clear D gene. Germline V gene sequence: CDR1 SEHNR, CDR2 FQNEAQ (reference sequence). This CDR3 region has 14 residues. The CDR3 is CASSLNSSPREQYF. Here the CDR3 DNA reads TGCGCCAGCAGCTTAAACTCCTCCCCGCGTGAGCAGTACTTC.

This clone came up a few times. The chain has TRBV4-1 and TRBJ1-5; 7 nucleotides match TRBD1. Germline CDR1 is MGHRA and CDR2 is YSYEKL. The trim removed 0 bases at V and 3 bases at J, leaving 2 bases unmatched. This CDR3 region has 15 residues. The CDR3 loop reads CASSQEGTVNQPQHF. For the CDR3, the DNA is TGCGCCAGCAGCCAAGAAGGGACAGTCAATCAGCCCCAGCATTTT.

This chain uses TRBV9 with TRBJ2-3; 10 bases are shared with TRBD2. The V gene end was trimmed by 0 bases and the J gene end by 5 bases; junction bases not matched to a gene: 9. The length of the CDR3 is 17 residues. Germline-derived CDR1 and CDR2 are SGDLS and YYNGEE. CDR3 DNA sequence: TGTGCCAGCAGCGTAGATCCAGCGGGGGGGCCTAAAGATACGCAGTATTTT. This encodes CASSVDPAGGPKDTQYF.

The chain combines TRBV10-3 with TRBJ2-5, with 8 nucleotides matching TRBD2. CDR1 is ENHRY, CDR2 SYGVKD, per germline. V dropped 3 bases and J dropped 1; count of bases not matched to a gene: 10. This CDR3 has 17 amino acids. The CDR3 spells CAISDLVASGSQETQYF. CDR3 in DNA: TGTGCCATCAGTGACCTCGTGGCTAGCGGGTCCCAAGAGACCCAGTACTTC.

This chain uses TRBV14 with TRBJ1-4; 8 nucleotides line up with TRBD1. The V gene's germline CDR1 is SGHDN and CDR2 FVKESK. This CDR3 has 15 residues. V shed 2 bases and J 8 bases; nucleotides not matched to a gene: 7. The CDR3 DNA reads TGTGCCAGCAGCCAAACCGGGACAGGCGTCGAAAAACTGTTTTTT. Translation: CASSQTGTGVEKLFF.

The rearrangement uses TRBV27 and TRBJ2-7; 8 bases align to TRBD2. CDR1 is MNHEY and CDR2 is SMNVEV in the germline V gene (reference sequence). CDR3 length: 16 residues. After removal of 3 bases from V and 0 bases from J, the junction contained 7 bases not matched to a gene. CDR3 nucleotide sequence: TGTGCCAGCAGTTTTTATGTTAGCGGGGACTCCTACGAGCAGTACTTC. Its translation: CASSFYVSGDSYEQYF.

This clone appeared a few times. The V gene is TRBV10-3, the J gene TRBJ2-3, with unresolved D. This CDR3 is built from 12 residues. The germline CDR1 and CDR2 sequences are ENHRY and SYGVKD. V lost 11 bases to trimming and J lost 2 bases, with 11 bases between them. CDR3 loop: CALADNTDTQYF. The CDR3 nucleotides are TGTGCCCTCGCCGACAACACAGATACGCAGTATTTT.

This chain uses TRBV5-4 with TRBJ2-1; D uncertain. Germline V CDR1 and CDR2: SGHNT, YYREEE (reference sequence). V shed 0 bases and J shed 5 bases, with 9 bases lying between them. The CDR3 loop spans 14 amino acids. CDR3 protein: CASSLGLKNNEQFF. Here the CDR3 DNA reads TGTGCCAGCAGCTTGGGACTTAAAAACAATGAGCAGTTCTTC.

This CDR3 reads CASTGRVSNQPQHF. CDR3 in DNA: TGTGCCAGCACCGGCAGGGTGAGCAATCAGCCCCAGCATTTT. This chain uses TRBV6-5 with TRBJ1-5; D is perhaps TRBD1 (5 bases). Germline V gene lookup returns CDR1 MNHEY and CDR2 SVGAGI. This CDR3 has 14 residues. Trimming cost V 7 bases and J 1 base, with 11 bases left between them.

The V call is TRBV25-1, the J call TRBJ2-6; D might be TRBD2 (5 bases). The CDR3 runs to 15 residues. Germline CDR1 is MGHDK and CDR2 is SYGVNS. Trimming removed 4 bases from V and 2 bases from J, with 9 bases in between. The chain's CDR3 is CASSGLGAGANVLTF. The CDR3 region has the DNA TGTGCCAGCAGTGGCCTCGGGGCTGGGGCCAACGTCCTGACTTTC.